This note documents a single TCR beta chain sequence. Its antigen remains unidentified. There are no base qualities to consult, and no much larger clone falls within one base. This was a case-control study nested in a cohort of healthcare workers in London, UK, who had nasopharyngeal swab PCR tests and blood samples taken every week. Healthcare workers were enrolled in the week of the UK lockdown, from 23 to 31 March 2020, and were followed every week for up to roughly 16 weeks. V loses 0 bases of germline sequence and J loses 3 bases, and the interval between the two ends is 13 bases. For CDR1 and CDR2, the germline V gene lists SGHRS and YFSETQ. Its CDR3 holds 15 amino acids, cysteine through phenylalanine. CDR3 DNA is the only sequence kept; it has 45 bases, read in frame from the first base. The data belong to a study of early T cells in non-severe SARS-CoV-2 infection (dated by TCRdb to about 2021). About the study as a whole: Because TCR sequencing was done on bulk RNA from unsorted whole blood, the alpha and beta chains could not be paired. Points the paper makes about the study in general: VDJdb matching was skewed toward anti-spike CD8 responses and likely underestimated virus-specific expansions, missing private and CD4 specificities.

Library prep was done by 5' RACE. This sample was sequenced with a NextSeq 500. In the TCR library protocol, unique molecular identifiers were attached to individual cDNA molecules to correct for PCR bias and sequencing error. Both TCR alpha and beta chains were sequenced, and tight co-correlation was observed between alpha and beta sequence abundances in each sample. The paper's data handling went like this. Decombinator V4 was used to annotate TCR sequences for V gene, J gene and CDR3. Expanded TCRs were defined as changing significantly between any two time points under a Poisson model with p below 0.0001. TCR abundances were normalised to the total number of TCRs sequenced in each sample and reported as counts per million. MAIT TCRs were defined by TRAV1-2 paired with TRAJ12, TRAJ20 or TRAJ33, and iNKT TCRs by TRAV10 paired with TRAJ18. VDJdb, accessed 1 November 2021, was searched for CMV, EBV and SARS-CoV-2 annotated TCRs, with TCRs annotated for multiple antigens excluded. The public reads were reanalyzed by TCRdb: fastp trimming at Q25, MiXCR alignment, in-frame beta chains only. CDR3 protein duplicates are merged, each entry listing the most common genes and DNA. TCRdb, rather than the study authors, made the V and J calls. This sample gives around 84,000 distinct CDR3 sequences in total; around 9.3% of them show up just once. Together, the top ten hold over 7.5% of the sample.

The input for sequencing was whole blood, taken at baseline. The chain employs TRBV5-1 and TRBJ2-7; a tentative D match to TRBD1 spans 5 bases. The sequence was collected from an adult who was a healthcare worker with PCR-confirmed SARS-CoV-2 infection or an uninfected control (not recorded which). The CDR3 protein sequence reads: CASSLVGRESYEQYF. The DNA sequence reads TGCGCCAGCAGCTTGGTGGGGCGCGAAAGCTACGAGCAGTACTTC.